The 30 T cell receptor beta chains presented below share a single source sample, sequenced in a study of T cells expressing NK-cell markers. TCRdb reanalyzed the 5' RACE reads and collapses them to one entry per CDR3 protein, without DNA. Across just under 7,500 distinct CDR3 sequences, the top ten clones capture around 64% of the sample. Sequenced sample: blood T cells: a sorted CD56 or NKG2C T cell subset, CD4+ or CD8+ T cells, or bulk PBMC T cells (not recorded which). Receptors were obtained from a man aged 18 to 69 in good health.

The chain joins TRBV11-2 to TRBJ2-1; absent DNA, TCRdb's TRBD2 call cannot be checked. Germline V gives CDR1 SGHAT, CDR2 FQNNGV. The CDR3 totals 18 residues. CDR3 residues: CASSSAYIAGGSYNEQFF. Based on the CDR3 plus reference TRBV11-2 and TRBJ2-1, the full variable domain is EAGVAQSPRYKIIEKRQSVAFWCNPISGHATLYWYQQILGQGPKLLIQFQNNGVVDDSQLPKDRFSAERLKGVDSTLKIQPAKLEDSAVYLCASSSAYIAGGSYNEQFFGPGTRLTVL.

The chain recombines TRBV6-1 with TRBJ2-5. CDR1 is MNHNS, CDR2 SASEGT, per germline. The CDR3 is 16 residues long. The CDR3: CASSASTGVGQETQYF.

This chain uses TRBV12-5 with TRBJ2-3. Germline CDR1 LGHNT, CDR2 FRNRAP. The CDR3 contains 14 residues. CDR3 sequence: CASGLRSGSDTQYF.

The chain carries TRBV2 and TRBJ2-3. CDR1 and CDR2 (germline): SNHLY, FYNNEI. This CDR3 has 13 residues. Here the CDR3 reads CASTDGVSDTQYF.

This clonotype is deemed medium-sized by its frequency. The chain uses TRBV5-4 and TRBJ1-3; as DNA is missing, the TRBD1 call by TCRdb cannot be tested. CDR1 SGHNT and CDR2 YYREEE come from the germline V gene (reference sequence). This CDR3 is 18 amino acids long. CDR3 residues: CASSLIRTGLLYGNTIYF. Complete variable domain (other parts from reference TRBV5-4 and TRBJ1-3): ETGVTQSPTHLIKTRGQQVTLRCSSQSGHNTVSWYQQALGQGPQFIFQYYREEENGRGNFPPRFSGLQFPNYSSELNVNALELDDSALYLCASSLIRTGLLYGNTIYFGEGSWLTVV.

This chain joins TRBV6-5 and TRBJ1-6. This CDR3 region has 14 residues. Germline CDR1 is MNHEY and CDR2 is SVGAGI. The CDR3 loop is CASSTSDVTAPLHF.

The chain has TRBV20-1 and TRBJ2-5; checking the TCRdb D call of TRBD2 is not possible without DNA. CDR1 and CDR2 (germline): DFQATT, SNEGSKA (reference sequence). This CDR3 spans 14 amino acids. The chain's CDR3 is CSARGTSGQETQYF.

This chain connects TRBV27 to TRBJ1-6; with no DNA, the TCRdb D assignment of TRBD1 cannot be verified. The CDR3 contains 14 residues. Germline values: CDR1 MNHEY, CDR2 SMNVEV (reference sequence). The chain's CDR3 is CASSFGGGTPPLHF.

The chain carries TRBV3-1 and TRBJ1-3. CDR1 LGHDT and CDR2 YNNKEL come from the germline V gene (reference sequence). The CDR3 is made up of 22 amino acids. CDR3 sequence: CASSQEGRAIIPSQPSGNTIYF. Full variable domain (missing parts from reference TRBV3-1 and TRBJ1-3): DTAVSQTPKYLVTQMGNDKSIKCEQNLGHDTMYWYKQDSKKFLKIMFSYNNKELIINETVPNRFSPKSPDKAHLNLHINSLELGDSAVYFCASSQEGRAIIPSQPSGNTIYFGEGSWLTVV.

The chain links TRBV5-8 to TRBJ1-2; the D call of TRBD1 rests on TCRdb alone, since no DNA is present to check it. Germline values: CDR1 SGHTS, CDR2 YDEGEE. CDR3 size: 15 residues. CDR3 amino acids: CASSSDPGHLYGYTF.

V and J are TRBV5-5 and TRBJ1-4; the D call from TCRdb, TRBD1, cannot be confirmed without DNA. Germline V CDR1 and CDR2: SGHKS, YYEKEE (reference sequence). The CDR3 is made up of 17 amino acids. CDR3 in amino acids: CASSVDPPGATNEKLFF.

By frequency, this clonotype registers medium-sized (0.01 to 0.1%). The genes are TRBV11-2 and TRBJ2-7; the D call of TRBD2 rests on TCRdb alone, since no DNA is present to check it. The germline gives CDR1 SGHAT, CDR2 FQNNGV. The CDR3 covers 13 residues. The CDR3 here is CASSSSSYYEQYF.

The rearrangement links TRBV11-1 to TRBJ2-2. CDR3 length: 15 residues. Germline V lookup: CDR1 SGHAT, CDR2 FQDESV (reference sequence). The CDR3: CASSPLAGNTGELFF.

The J gene is TRBJ1-6, the V gene TRBV19; the TCRdb call, TRBD1, lacks DNA for checking. CDR1 is LNHDA, CDR2 SQIVND, per germline (reference sequence). The CDR3 spans 14 residues. The CDR3 spells CASSSGEKTSPLHF.

The chain is built from TRBV5-1 and TRBJ2-7. CDR3 length equals 13 residues. CDR1 and CDR2 from the germline V gene are SGHRS and YFSETQ. The CDR3 here is CASSHLDGYEQYF.

The V and J genes are TRBV20-1 and TRBJ2-7; TCRdb selects TRBD2, and the lack of DNA leaves this call unchecked. Per germline, CDR1 DFQATT and CDR2 SNEGSKA (reference sequence). The length of the CDR3 is 14 residues. This chain's CDR3 is CSAPLGGDSYEQYF.

The rearrangement joins TRBV20-1 to TRBJ1-1. The CDR3 contains 14 residues. Germline lookup yields CDR1 DFQATT and CDR2 SNEGSKA (reference sequence). The CDR3 region is CSARSGPSDTEAFF.

This chain links TRBV20-1 with TRBJ2-7; checking the TCRdb D call of TRBD2 is not possible without DNA. The CDR3 spans 15 residues. Germline CDR1 reads DFQATT; CDR2 reads SNEGSKA (reference sequence). The CDR3 loop is CSARDLAHEAYEQYF.

This chain uses TRBV20-1 with TRBJ2-1; the TCRdb call, TRBD2, lacks DNA for checking. The CDR3 is 15 amino acids. The germline V gene has CDR1 DFQATT and CDR2 SNEGSKA (reference sequence). The CDR3 protein is CSARKLAGGLEEQFF.

The chain joins TRBV7-2 to TRBJ1-3. Per germline, CDR1 SGHTA and CDR2 FQGNSA. The CDR3 length is 14 residues. The CDR3: CASSSQGAGNTIYF.

The gene calls are TRBV3-1 and TRBJ1-1. Per the germline V gene, CDR1 is LGHDT and CDR2 is YNNKEL (reference sequence). The CDR3 runs to 15 residues. CDR3 region: CASSQDRWGNTEAFF. Supplemented by reference TRBV3-1 and TRBJ1-1, the full variable domain reads DTAVSQTPKYLVTQMGNDKSIKCEQNLGHDTMYWYKQDSKKFLKIMFSYNNKELIINETVPNRFSPKSPDKAHLNLHINSLELGDSAVYFCASSQDRWGNTEAFFGQGTRLTVV.

V usage is TRBV6-5 and J usage is TRBJ1-4. Germline V gives CDR1 MNHEY, CDR2 SVGAGI. The CDR3 covers 16 residues. The CDR3 loop reads CASSYAERSEVEKLFF.

This clonotype is labeled medium-sized based on frequency. This sequence joins TRBV3-1 and TRBJ1-2; TCRdb names TRBD1, which stays unverified in the absence of DNA. The CDR3 consists of 15 residues. Germline CDR1 LGHDT, CDR2 YNNKEL (reference sequence). The CDR3 protein is CASSQDLKGRYGYTF.

The chain is built from TRBV10-3 and TRBJ2-3; the TCRdb D gene call, TRBD2, has no DNA to confirm it. CDR1 is ENHRY, CDR2 SYGVKD, per germline. The CDR3 runs 19 residues. CDR3 loop: CAISGLYRLAGGPRNTQYF.

The V and J genes are TRBV6-1 and TRBJ1-2; checking the TCRdb D call of TRBD1 is not possible without DNA. The CDR3 length is 13 residues. CDR1 is MNHNS and CDR2 is SASEGT in the germline V gene. This CDR3 is CASSDREFYGYTF.

The rearrangement links TRBV4-2 to TRBJ2-1; TCRdb picks TRBD2, but there is no DNA to check that call. The CDR3 consists of 16 residues. Germline assignment: CDR1 LGHNA and CDR2 YNFKEQ. The CDR3 here is CASSQDKAGGPNEQFF.

The chain recombines TRBV28 with TRBJ2-5; TCRdb's assignment of TRBD2 cannot be checked, as there is no DNA. The V gene's germline CDR1 is MDHEN and CDR2 SYDVKM. The CDR3 spans 16 residues. The CDR3: CASSLLAGEIQETQYF.

The chain couples TRBV6-1 to TRBJ1-5. This CDR3 has 14 amino acids. CDR1 and CDR2 from the germline V gene are MNHNS and SASEGT. The CDR3 loop is CASSPSDSNQPQHF.

The chain carries TRBV20-1 and TRBJ1-1; with no DNA, the TCRdb D assignment of TRBD1 cannot be verified. Per germline, CDR1 DFQATT and CDR2 SNEGSKA (reference sequence). The CDR3 extends over 15 amino acids. CDR3 sequence reads: CSARTGGAMNTEAFF.

The V call is TRBV5-1, the J call TRBJ2-2. CDR3 length: 12 residues. Germline V gene data show CDR1 as SGHRS and CDR2 as YFSETQ. CDR3 in amino acids: CASSFPPGELFF. Supplemented by reference TRBV5-1 and TRBJ2-2, the full variable domain reads KAGVTQTPRYLIKTRGQQVTLSCSPISGHRSVSWYQQTPGQGLQFLFEYFSETQRNKGNFPGRFSGRQFSNSRSEMNVSTLELGDSALYLCASSFPPGELFFGEGSRLTVL.